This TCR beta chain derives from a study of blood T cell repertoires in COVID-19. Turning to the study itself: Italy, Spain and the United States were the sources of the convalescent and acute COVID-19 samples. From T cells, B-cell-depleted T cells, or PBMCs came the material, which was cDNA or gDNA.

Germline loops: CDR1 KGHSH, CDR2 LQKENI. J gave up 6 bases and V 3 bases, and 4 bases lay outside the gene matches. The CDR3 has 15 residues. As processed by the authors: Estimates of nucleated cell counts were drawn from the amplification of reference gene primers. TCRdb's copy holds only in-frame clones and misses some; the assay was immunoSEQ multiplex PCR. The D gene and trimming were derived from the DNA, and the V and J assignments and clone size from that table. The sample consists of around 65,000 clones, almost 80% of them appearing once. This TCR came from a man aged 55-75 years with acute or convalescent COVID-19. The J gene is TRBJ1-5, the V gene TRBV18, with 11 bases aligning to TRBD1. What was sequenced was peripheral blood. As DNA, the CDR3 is TGTGCCAGCTCACCCGGGACAGGGGGTAGTCAGCCCCAGCATTTT. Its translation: CASSPGTGGSQPQHF.